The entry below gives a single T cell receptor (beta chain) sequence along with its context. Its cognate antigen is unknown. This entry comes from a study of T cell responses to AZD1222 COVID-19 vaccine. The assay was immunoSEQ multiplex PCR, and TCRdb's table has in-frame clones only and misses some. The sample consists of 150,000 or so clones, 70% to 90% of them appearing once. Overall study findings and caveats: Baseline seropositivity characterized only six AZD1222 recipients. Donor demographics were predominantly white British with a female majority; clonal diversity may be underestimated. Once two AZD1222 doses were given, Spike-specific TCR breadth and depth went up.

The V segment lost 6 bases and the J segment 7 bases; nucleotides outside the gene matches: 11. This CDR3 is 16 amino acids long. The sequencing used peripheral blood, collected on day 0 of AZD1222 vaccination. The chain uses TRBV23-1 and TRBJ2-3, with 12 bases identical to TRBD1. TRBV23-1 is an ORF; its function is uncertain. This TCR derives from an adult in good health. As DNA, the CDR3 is TGCGCCAGCAGCTACGACCGGGACAGGGGGCTGAATACGCAGTATTTT. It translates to CASSYDRDRGLNTQYF.